This T cell receptor beta chain comes out of a study of blood T cell repertoires in COVID-19. On the study more broadly: The United States, Italy and Spain were the sources of the acute and convalescent COVID-19 samples. T cells, B-cell-depleted T cells, or PBMCs provided the cDNA or gDNA that served as material.

Germline assignment: CDR1 LNHDA and CDR2 SQIVND (reference sequence). The ends were cut back, 7 bases at V and 4 bases at J, with 20 bases in the middle. The CDR3 consists of 16 residues. In Seattle, patients joined the study during active infection and were tracked longitudinally. In the source study's methods: Reference gene primer amplification in the assay estimated nucleated cell counts. Profiling relied on immunoSEQ multiplex PCR, and the TCRdb table lists in-frame clones only, not all of them. V and J calls and clone size are given by that table; D and trimming were obtained from the DNA. Of under 75,000 clones listed, approximately 84% are singletons.

Input material: peripheral blood. The gene calls are TRBV19 and TRBJ1-5; maybe TRBD1 (6 bases). The origin of this receptor is a man in his 60s with COVID-19, enrolled during active disease. CDR3 loop: CASTPGGAGWNQPQHF. The CDR3 coding sequence is TGTGCCAGTACCCCGGGGGGGGCGGGCTGGAATCAGCCCCAGCATTTT. Full variable domain (rest looked up from reference TRBV19 and TRBJ1-5): DGGITQSPKYLFRKEGQNVTLSCEQNLNHDAMYWYRQDPGQGLRLIYYSQIVNDFQKGDIAEGYSVSREKKESFPLTVTSAQKNPTAFYLCASTPGGAGWNQPQHFGDGTRLSIL.